This T cell receptor (beta chain) was documented in a study of beta chain features in type 1 diabetes. General study points: Fewer insertions but more deletions were seen at VDJ junctions in type 1 diabetes patients.

This CDR3 comprises 15 residues. V shed 4 bases and J shed 1 base, with 12 bases lying between them. Germline V gene data show CDR1 as LGHNA and CDR2 as YNFKEQ. Expressed TCRB transcripts were sequenced because the entire RNA isolate underwent reverse transcription. The repertoire was sequenced with immunoSEQ multiplex PCR; TCRdb's copy has only in-frame clones and lacks some. The sample has about 220,000 clones; roughly 10% are singletons. Post-sort purity exceeded 95% for all sorted populations. Remarks on this clone: Its specificity is unknown.

The chain has TRBV4-2 and TRBJ2-3; possibly TRBD1 or TRBD2 for D (5 bases each). The sequencing sample was made of central memory CD4+ T cells from blood. The clonotype was recovered from a man younger than 35 in good health. The CDR3 bases are TGTGCCAGCAGCCCCGGTGAGGGGCGCACAGATACGCAGTATTTT. Protein product: CASSPGEGRTDTQYF.